This TCR beta chain was recorded in a study of response to subunit inactivated influenza vaccine. Trimming cost V 7 bases and J 5 bases; bases outside gene matches: 6. The CDR3 runs 14 residues. Germline lookup yields CDR1 ENHRY and CDR2 SYGVKD. TCRdb analysed the RT-PCR reads with MiXCR anew, one entry per CDR3 protein. This sample carries about 570,000 distinct CDR3 sequences, about 11% of them seen once, and the ten largest clones take 9.5% to 11%. The same data also went into a second study, on T cells expressing NK-cell markers. As that study records: In generating TCR beta cDNA, 5'RACE template switching with UMIs was used. Clarity on HCMV specificity was lacking for the expanded NKG2C+ T cell clones.

The rearrangement uses TRBV10-3 and TRBJ2-1; TRBD1 agrees at 9 bases. Sequenced here: PBMCs from blood, sampled on the day of vaccination. This TCR came from a man aged 45-65 years who received an inactivated influenza vaccine. The CDR3: CAIMGQGANNEQFF. CDR3 sequence (DNA): TGTGCCATCATGGGACAGGGAGCGAACAATGAGCAGTTCTTC.